This passage covers 5 T cell receptor beta chains from one sample sequenced in a study of T-cell reconstitution after alpha-beta-depleted transplantation in children. During its preparation, the TCRbeta library received unique molecular identifiers. MiXCR, run by TCRdb on the PCR reads, gives a single entry per CDR3 protein. The sample includes around 230,000 distinct CDR3 sequences, approximately 17% of them seen just once. This material consisted of PBMCs, mostly from graft donor cells, taken 360 days after TCRalphabeta/CD19-depleted stem cell transplant. The receptor source for this set is a male patient aged 2 to 10 who had a stem cell transplant for acute lymphoblastic leukemia, so the T cells may come from the graft donor.

The V gene is TRBV21-1, the J gene TRBJ1-3; the table's D gene call, TRBD1, was not cross checked with the DNA. TRBV21-1 is flagged as a pseudogene. The CDR3 spans 16 residues. CDR3 bases: TGTGCCAGCAGCAAAGCAAGGGACAGCTCTGGAAACACCATATATTTT. It codes for CASSKARDSSGNTIYF.

The J gene is TRBJ2-1, the V gene TRBV6-1; 7 nucleotides match TRBD1. Germline CDR1 reads MNHNS; CDR2 reads SASEGT. V lost 7 bases, J lost 0 bases, and 3 bases stayed unmatched. The CDR3 has 14 amino acids. Here the CDR3 DNA reads TGTGCCAGCAAACAGGGGAGCTCCTACAATGAGCAGTTCTTC. This gives the protein CASKQGSSYNEQFF.

V and J are TRBV11-1 and TRBJ2-2; TRBD2 agrees at 9 bases. The junction had 11 bases not matched to a gene; V was cut back by 6 bases and J by 3 bases. This CDR3 has 17 residues. Germline V gives CDR1 SGHAT, CDR2 FQDESV (reference sequence). The DNA of the CDR3 is TGTGCCAGCAGGGCGCGGGGGGGCCGACGCGACACCGGGGAGCTGTTTTTT. This codes for CASRARGGRRDTGELFF.

This clonotype has only a few counts. CDR3 coding DNA: TGCAGTGCTAGAGTGGGCAGCGGGGGGGCCAGGGAGACCCAGTACTTC. Translated, it gives CSARVGSGGARETQYF. This rearrangement joins TRBV20-1 to TRBJ2-5, with 10 positions matching TRBD2. The CDR3 runs 16 residues. The germline CDR1 and CDR2 sequences are DFQATT and SNEGSKA (reference sequence). The trim removed 1 base at V and 5 bases at J, leaving 10 bases unmatched.

In its sample, this clonotype was seen a few times. The rearrangement links TRBV5-1 to TRBJ1-1; D gene unclear. The V end lost 0 bases, the J end lost 3 bases, and 12 bases lay between the germline ends. Germline V lookup: CDR1 SGHRS, CDR2 YFSETQ. The CDR3 sequence is 15 residues long. DNA of the CDR3: TGCGCCAGCAGCTTGGATCGTCTTGGAGACACTGAAGCTTTCTTT. Translating gives CASSLDRLGDTEAFF.